This T cell receptor beta chain emerged from a study of beta chain features in type 1 diabetes. General study points: Moderate but significant shortening of TCRB CDR3s was recorded in all four CD4+ subsets from Type 1 diabetes patients. When VDJ junctions were examined, type 1 diabetes patients showed fewer insertions and more deletions.

Germline V CDR1 and CDR2: MNHNS, SASEGT. The ends were cut back, 5 bases at V and 1 base at J, with 9 bases in the middle. The CDR3 consists of 14 residues. A remark on this clone: Its antigen is still unknown.

The authors reverse transcribed all of the isolated RNA, so sequencing captured expressed TCRB transcripts. Read counts averaged approximately 3.5 million for samples of naive, central memory and regulatory T cells. The repertoire was sequenced with immunoSEQ multiplex PCR; TCRdb's copy has only in-frame clones and lacks some. In the table there are 200,000 to 250,000 clones, less than 35% of which are singletons. Cells sorted by CD45RO/CCR7/CD25/CD127/CD95/CD27 comprised CD4+ naive, central memory, regulatory and stem cell-like memory cells. Sequences were obtained from central memory CD4+ T cells from blood. This clonotype was sampled from a man aged 30 to 45 in good health. V gene TRBV6-1 combines with J gene TRBJ2-4; D unclear. The CDR3 region is CASSRPLAKNIQYF. The CDR3 DNA reads as TGTGCCAGCAGTCGCCCTTTGGCCAAAAACATTCAGTACTTC.